This TCR beta chain appears in the sequencing data of a study of shared clonotypes between healthy human individuals. In germline, CDR1 is MDHEN, CDR2 SYDVKM. The CDR3 runs to 15 residues. The V end was cut by 1 base, the J end by 3 bases, with 10 bases between. Assay: immunoSEQ multiplex PCR; the TCRdb copy retains only in-frame clones and omits some. The sample lists more than 1.2 million clones, approximately 98.5% seen once, with around 0.33% in the top ten. J is TRBJ2-1 and V is TRBV28; the D is unclear. The sequence was collected from a man aged 30-40 years in good health. The sequenced material came from naive CD4+ T cells sorted from blood. Subset: CD45RA+ positively selected. CDR3 coding DNA: TGTGCCAGCAGTTTATTGGGCACCTACTACAATGAGCAGTTCTTC. Its protein product is CASSLLGTYYNEQFF.